These 22 T cell receptor beta chains originate from one sample sequenced in a study of blood T cell repertoires in COVID-19. TCRdb's table, derived via immunoSEQ multiplex PCR, lists solely in-frame clones and lacks some. The sample carries approximately 230,000 clones, approximately 84% recorded once. Sequenced material: PBMCs or T cells enriched from blood (not recorded which). These receptors originate from a man aged 40-55 years who had recovered from COVID-19.

This clone was detected only once. The chain is built from TRBV30 and TRBJ1-6; D might be TRBD1 (6 bases). V shed 4 bases and J shed 9 bases, with 13 bases lying between them. Germline assignment: CDR1 GTSNPN and CDR2 SVGIG (reference sequence). This CDR3 has 13 amino acids. CDR3 amino acids: CAWKGRGRSPLHF. CDR3 coding DNA: TGTGCCTGGAAGGGCAGGGGACGTTCACCCCTCCACTTT.

The chain couples TRBV9 to TRBJ2-6, with TRBD1 matching over 7 bases. CDR1 is SGDLS, CDR2 YYNGEE, per germline. This CDR3 is 15 amino acids long. V dropped 4 bases and J dropped 2; count of bases not matched to a gene: 3. The CDR3 is CASSPTGTGANVLTF. The DNA for the CDR3 is TGTGCCAGCAGCCCGACAGGGACTGGGGCCAACGTCCTGACTTTC. The full variable domain, its missing parts supplied by reference TRBV9 and TRBJ2-6, is DSGVTQTPKHLITATGQRVTLRCSPRSGDLSVYWYQQSLDQGLQFLIQYYNGEERAKGNILERFSAQQFPDLHSELNLSSLELGDSALYFCASSPTGTGANVLTFGAGSRLTVL.

The V and J genes are TRBV7-8 and TRBJ1-5, with unresolved D. Germline loops: CDR1 SGHVS, CDR2 FQNEAQ. Between the trimmed V and J ends, which lost 5 bases and 7 bases, there was a span of 9 bases. The CDR3 covers 12 residues. The CDR3, as DNA: TGTGCCAGCAGCCCGGCGGGGCAGCCCCAGCATTTT. It specifies CASSPAGQPQHF.

This sequence joins TRBV4-2 and TRBJ1-2, with no clear D. The CDR3 runs 13 residues. The V gene lost 0 bases and the J gene lost 6 bases, with 8 bases spanning the gap. Looked up from germline, CDR1 is LGHNA and CDR2 is YNFKEQ. The CDR3 loop is CASSQDLRDGYTF. The CDR3 DNA is TGTGCCAGCAGCCAAGATCTCCGGGATGGCTACACCTTC.

The chain links TRBV28 to TRBJ2-1; 12 bases align to TRBD1. Germline V gene lookup returns CDR1 MDHEN and CDR2 SYDVKM. V gave up 6 bases and J gave up 7 bases; unmatched junction bases: 10. The CDR3 sequence is 16 residues long. DNA for the CDR3: TGTGCCAGCAGCGAACCGGGACAGGGGGCGAAGAATGAGCAGTTCTTC. It translates to CASSEPGQGAKNEQFF. The full variable domain, its missing parts supplied by reference TRBV28 and TRBJ2-1, is DVKVTQSSRYLVKRTGEKVFLECVQDMDHENMFWYRQDPGLGLRLIYFSYDVKMKEKGDIPEGYSVSREKKERFSLILESASTNQTSMYLCASSEPGQGAKNEQFFGPGTRLTVL.

CDR3 in amino acids: CASGVAGGGNEQFF. Here the CDR3 DNA reads TGTGCTAGTGGTGTAGCGGGAGGGGGGAATGAGCAGTTCTTC. V and J are TRBV12-5 and TRBJ2-1; 11 nucleotides align to TRBD2. The germline CDR1 and CDR2 sequences are LGHNT and FRNRAP. The V gene end was trimmed by 5 bases and the J gene end by 7 bases; junction bases not matched to a gene: 4. The CDR3 covers 14 residues.

With respect to this clone: This sample includes further DNA sequences coding for the same CDR3. The rearrangement joins TRBV19 to TRBJ1-5; 9 bases agree with TRBD1. V lost 6 bases, J lost 6 bases, and 3 bases stayed unmatched. The germline V gene has CDR1 LNHDA and CDR2 SQIVND (reference sequence). CDR3 length equals 13 residues. For the CDR3, the DNA is TGTGCCAGTAGGGACAGGGGTGGTCAGCCCCAGCATTTT. Its translation: CASRDRGGQPQHF.

The rearrangement joins TRBV5-4 to TRBJ2-1; maybe TRBD1 (6 bases). Per germline, CDR1 SGHNT and CDR2 YYREEE (reference sequence). The germline V and J ends were trimmed by 4 bases and 0 bases, with 11 bases remaining between them. The CDR3 covers 15 residues. CDR3 loop: CASSPDRSSYNEQFF. CDR3 DNA sequence: TGTGCCAGCAGCCCCGACAGGAGCTCCTACAATGAGCAGTTCTTC.

This clone showed up just once. The V gene is TRBV2, the J gene TRBJ1-6; D remains unclear. The ends were cut back, 6 bases at V and 7 bases at J, with 13 bases in the middle. This CDR3 spans 14 amino acids. Germline V gives CDR1 SNHLY, CDR2 FYNNEI. The CDR3 here is CASSVRAENSPLHF. The CDR3 DNA sequence: TGTGCCAGCAGCGTACGCGCTGAAAATTCACCCCTCCACTTT.

Here the CDR3 DNA reads TGTGCCAGCAGTGCTCCAACCCGGGACAGGGGGCAAGGAAGTGAAAAACTGTTTTTT. It is translated as CASSAPTRDRGQGSEKLFF. The chain joins TRBV6-4 to TRBJ1-4; 12 bases fit TRBD1. Germline CDR1 and CDR2: MRHNA and SNTAGT. The CDR3 spans 19 residues. The V and J ends lost 4 bases and 7 bases, in that order; junction bases with no gene match: 16.

V and J are TRBV27 and TRBJ2-3; 7 bases fit TRBD2. Trimming removed 2 bases from V and 3 bases from J; junction bases left unmatched: 8. This CDR3 contains 16 residues. Germline V gives CDR1 MNHEY, CDR2 SMNVEV (reference sequence). This CDR3 is CASSLRPGGVTDTQYF. The CDR3 DNA reads as TGTGCCAGCAGTTTAAGGCCGGGAGGTGTGACAGATACGCAGTATTTT.

The chain couples TRBV28 to TRBJ2-3, with 7 nucleotides matching TRBD2. Losses at the gene ends were 3 bases for V and 1 base for J; bases not matched to a gene: 4. The CDR3 has 15 amino acids. From germline, CDR1 is MDHEN and CDR2 SYDVKM. CDR3 sequence reads: CASSLPSGGTDTQYF. CDR3 coding DNA: TGTGCCAGCAGTTTGCCCAGCGGGGGCACAGATACGCAGTATTTT.

The chain joins TRBV10-3 to TRBJ1-4; TRBD1 might be the D (6 bases). Germline V gives CDR1 ENHRY, CDR2 SYGVKD. V was shortened by 0 bases and J by 9 bases, with 14 bases between the two germline ends. The length of the CDR3 is 15 residues. The CDR3 is CAISESGAVPKKLFF. The CDR3 DNA reads as TGTGCCATCAGTGAGTCGGGGGCAGTACCAAAAAAACTGTTTTTT.

V is TRBV15 and J is TRBJ2-1; a possible D gene is TRBD2 (6 bases). The germline V gene encodes CDR1 LNHNV and CDR2 YYDKDF (reference sequence). The CDR3 runs to 15 residues. Trimming took off 5 bases at V and 4 bases at J, with 15 bases between the two ends. DNA for the CDR3: TGTGCCACCAGCGTCGGGACTCAGATTTACAATGAGCAGTTCTTC. This sequence encodes CATSVGTQIYNEQFF.

The J gene is TRBJ1-2, the V gene TRBV7-2; D is perhaps TRBD1 (6 bases). Trimming shortened V by 5 bases and J by 11 bases, and 21 bases separated the two germline ends. This CDR3 region has 14 residues. Germline CDR1 SGHTA, CDR2 FQGNSA. The DNA for the CDR3 is TGTGCCAGCAGCCTATCGATCGGGTATCAGGGGTACACCTTC. Protein product: CASSLSIGYQGYTF.

The chain is built from TRBV7-2 and TRBJ1-2; TRBD1 might be the D (6 bases). Trimming removed 5 bases from V and 6 bases from J, with 19 bases in between. The CDR3 is made up of 15 amino acids. The germline gives CDR1 SGHTA, CDR2 FQGNSA. Here the CDR3 DNA reads TGTGCCAGCAGCCCGAGATTAGACAGGTTCGATGGCTACACCTTC. Protein product: CASSPRLDRFDGYTF.

This clone is a singleton in its sample. Other DNA sequences in this specimen translate into the identical CDR3. This chain uses TRBV7-2 with TRBJ2-7, with 8 nucleotides matching TRBD1. CDR3 length: 14 amino acids. Losses at the gene ends were 3 bases for V and 2 bases for J; bases not matched to a gene: 3. The germline V gene has CDR1 SGHTA and CDR2 FQGNSA. The DNA of the CDR3 is TGTGCCAGCAGCTTTAGGACAGGGACCTACGAGCAGTACTTC. The encoded protein is CASSFRTGTYEQYF.

The V gene is TRBV2, the J gene TRBJ2-4, with 11 positions matching TRBD2. The CDR3 has 16 residues. After removal of 6 bases from V and 1 base from J, the junction contained 5 bases not matched to a gene. Germline CDR1 reads SNHLY; CDR2 reads FYNNEI. The CDR3 DNA sequence: TGTGCCAGCAGGGAATCTAGCGGGGGGGCCAAAAACATTCAGTACTTC. This sequence encodes CASRESSGGAKNIQYF. The full variable domain, with the rest looked up from reference TRBV2 and TRBJ2-4, is EPEVTQTPSHQVTQMGQEVILRCVPISNHLYFYWYRQILGQKVEFLVSFYNNEISEKSEIFDDQFSVERPDGSNFTLKIRSTKLEDSAMYFCASRESSGGAKNIQYFGAGTRLSVL.

J is TRBJ1-1 and V is TRBV3-1 (or the pseudogene TRBV3-2); D might be TRBD1 (6 bases). The germline gives CDR1 LGHDT, CDR2 YNNKEL (reference sequence). Between the trimmed V and J ends, which lost 4 bases and 10 bases, there was a span of 13 bases. This CDR3 has 12 amino acids. The CDR3 protein is CASSPDSERAFF. CDR3 nucleotides: TGTGCCAGCAGCCCGGACAGCGAGAGAGCTTTCTTT.

V is TRBV7-3 and J is TRBJ2-2; 10 bases align to TRBD1. The germline V gene has CDR1 SGHTA and CDR2 FQGTGA. J lost 3 bases, V lost 5 bases, and 6 bases had no gene match. There are 16 residues in the CDR3. DNA of the CDR3: TGTGCCAGCAGCGAAAAAGGGACAGGGGACACCGGGGAGCTGTTTTTT. Its translation: CASSEKGTGDTGELFF.

The CDR3 DNA reads TGTGCCAGCAGCCCGGCTCAGGGGCGGAGGAACTATGGCTACACCTTC. It encodes CASSPAQGRRNYGYTF. The chain employs TRBV11-2 and TRBJ1-2, with a tentative D call TRBD1 (6 bases). The CDR3 length is 16 residues. V was shortened by 5 bases and J by 2 bases, with 18 bases between the two germline ends. Looked up from germline, CDR1 is SGHAT and CDR2 is FQNNGV.

The rearrangement uses TRBV5-6 and TRBJ2-7, with TRBD1 as a possible D gene (5 bases). This CDR3 is built from 15 residues. Trimming shortened V by 5 bases and J by 7 bases, and 22 bases separated the two germline ends. In germline, CDR1 is SGHDT, CDR2 YYEEEE. CDR3 nucleotides: TGTGCCAGCAGGCCGTCAGGGTTCGCGTTTCCGGAGCAGTACTTC. Translated: CASRPSGFAFPEQYF. The variable domain in full, completed from reference TRBV5-6 and TRBJ2-7, reads DAGVTQSPTHLIKTRGQQVTLRCSPKSGHDTVSWYQQALGQGPQFIFQYYEEEERQRGNFPDRFSGHQFPNYSSELNVNALLLGDSALYLCASRPSGFAFPEQYFGPGTRLTVT.